A selection of T cell receptor beta chains follows, all from one sample in a study of blood T cell repertoires in COVID-19. Using immunoSEQ multiplex PCR, the repertoire was profiled, and TCRdb retains in-frame clones only, with some absent. The repertoire holds 56,000 or so clones, with roughly 89% as singletons. Input material: peripheral blood. Receptors were obtained from a woman aged 60-75 years with COVID-19, enrolled during active disease. CDR3s leave out the opening cysteine and the closing phenylalanine or tryptophan. D genes are given only for firm matches.

V	J	D	CDR3
TRBV7-8	TRBJ2-7	NA	ASSSLAYNYEQY
TRBV27	TRBJ2-7	NA	ASSFDRSGLRREQY
TRBV27	TRBJ1-5	NA	ASRPPGTPNQPQH
TRBV19	TRBJ1-5	NA	ASSITPRGNQPQH
TRBV7-2	TRBJ1-2	NA	ASSQAGGRRNGYT
TRBV9	TRBJ1-6	TRBD1	ASSVGGTADSPLH
TRBV6-2/TRBV6-3	TRBJ2-2	NA	ASSYRILPTGELF
TRBV27	TRBJ2-7	NA	ASSSGYEQY
TRBV19	TRBJ1-1	NA	ASSIDSVNTEAF
TRBV10-3	TRBJ1-1	NA	AISERGQPTEAF
TRBV29-1	TRBJ2-1	TRBD2	SVLLAASYNEQF
TRBV6-4	TRBJ2-2	NA	ASSPGSARELF
TRBV2	TRBJ2-1	TRBD1	ASSEETGGVNEQF
TRBV3-1/TRBV3-2	TRBJ2-7	TRBD1	ASSPGTGVEQY
TRBV7-2	TRBJ2-1	TRBD2	ASSLSSGRFYEQF
TRBV19	TRBJ1-2	TRBD1	ASSIGGQGSSYT
TRBV4-2	TRBJ1-4	NA	ASSQVEGLDMF
TRBV7-9	TRBJ1-2	NA	ASSLALLYGYT
TRBV25-1	TRBJ2-7	TRBD2	ASSEYGPSGRGGEQY
TRBV10-2	TRBJ2-2	NA	ASSTDRSWGTGELF
TRBV7-9	TRBJ2-2	TRBD1	ASSPGQGGTGELF
TRBV29-1	TRBJ2-1	TRBD2	SVVASGGSEQF
TRBV11-3	TRBJ2-1	NA	ASSLDSPSSWEQF
TRBV10-3	TRBJ1-6	NA	AISAARGHYNSPLH
TRBV7-2	TRBJ2-6	NA	ASSLQYSGANVLT
TRBV19	TRBJ1-2	NA	ASRQGEGYGYT
TRBV29-1	TRBJ2-7	TRBD2	SVSHSGILYEQY
TRBV5-1	TRBJ1-1	NA	ASSLSGLNTEAF
TRBV10-3	TRBJ2-6	NA	ASNLSPGANVLT
TRBV6-2/TRBV6-3	TRBJ2-5	NA	ASSYIGETQY
TRBV4-3	TRBJ1-2	NA	ASSLGVQSGYT
TRBV11-2	TRBJ2-2	TRBD2	ASSLGTSGIGELF
TRBV6-5	TRBJ1-5	NA	ASSYIGVSQPQH
TRBV9	TRBJ1-2	TRBD1	ASSVYRGGYT
TRBV4-3	TRBJ1-5	NA	ASSIGTGFNQPQH
TRBV11-3	TRBJ2-1	NA	ASSSQYGEQF
TRBV6-2/TRBV6-3	TRBJ2-5	TRBD2	ASSSTREATQY
TRBV18	TRBJ2-1	NA	ASSPSDGSSYNEQF
TRBV4-3	TRBJ1-4	TRBD1	ASSSRTGGGEEKLF
TRBV27	TRBJ2-7	TRBD1	ASSLSTGMGKTYEQY
TRBV5-1	TRBJ1-3	NA	ASTDRGNTIY